The clone carrying this TCR beta chain has ten or more counts. Its antigen is unknown. Amplification of TCR alpha and beta CDR3 regions from RNA used iRepertoire nested multiplex PCR. One-step reverse transcription and amplification started from approximately 100-400 ng of tissue mRNA or PBMC total RNA. TCRdb used MiXCR to reprocess the multiplex PCR reads, holding one entry per CDR3 protein. The sample includes some 190,000 distinct CDR3 sequences, around 32% of them seen just once. Germline V CDR1 and CDR2: SNHLY, FYNNEI. The ends lost 1 base at V and 8 bases at J; junction bases unmatched: 8. CDR3 length: 16 residues. These data come from a study of glioma-infiltrating T cells. General study results and limits: CDR3 overlap between tissue and blood was very small. Gliomas, especially low-grade, showed above-expected tissue-blood divergence; non-neoplastic patients showed below.

The receptor was derived from a human donor with low-grade glioma or glioblastoma, undergoing nonglioma brain surgery, or in good health (not recorded which). The chain carries TRBV2 and TRBJ2-1; 10 bases match TRBD2. Input material: glioma tissue, nonneoplastic brain tissue, or PBMCs (not recorded which). Here the CDR3 reads CASSEGLAGAFDEQFF. The CDR3 DNA reads as TGTGCCAGCAGTGAAGGGCTAGCGGGAGCGTTTGATGAGCAGTTCTTC.